A single sample gave rise to the 19 T cell receptor beta chains below, sequenced in a study of OX40 agonist ivuxolimab in advanced cancers. Sequenced by immunoSEQ multiplex PCR; TCRdb stores in-frame clones only, minus some. Of tens of thousands of clones listed, roughly 90% are singletons. Sequenced material: CD4+ or CD8+ T cells sorted from blood, taken in a trial of the OX40 agonist ivuxolimab. Receptors were obtained from an adult with an advanced solid tumor such as melanoma, head and neck, liver or kidney cancer.

This clone was seen once. The genes are TRBV20-1 and TRBJ1-4; D is unresolved. V gave up 7 bases and J gave up 7 bases, with 10 bases separating them. Germline loops: CDR1 DFQATT, CDR2 SNEGSKA (reference sequence). This CDR3 region has 11 residues. This chain's CDR3 is CSVADGEKLFF. For the CDR3, the DNA is TGCAGTGTCGCGGACGGTGAAAAACTGTTTTTT.

The genes are TRBV19 and TRBJ2-3, with 9 bases lining up with TRBD2. Germline V gives CDR1 LNHDA, CDR2 SQIVND (reference sequence). The CDR3 covers 14 residues. Trimming at V came to 9 bases and at J to 2 bases, leaving 6 bases not matched to a gene. CDR3 in DNA: TGTGCCAGCGCGGGGACTAGCATCACAGATACGCAGTATTTT. This sequence encodes CASAGTSITDTQYF.

This sequence joins TRBV27 and TRBJ1-1; 8 nucleotides align to TRBD1. After removal of 5 bases from V and 0 bases from J, the junction contained 8 bases not matched to a gene. Germline V gene data show CDR1 as MNHEY and CDR2 as SMNVEV (reference sequence). The CDR3 sequence is 16 residues long. The CDR3 DNA follows: TGTGCCAGCAGTCTCGGGACAGGACCAGTGAACACTGAAGCTTTCTTT. This gives the protein CASSLGTGPVNTEAFF.

The table lists this clone with a few counts. This sample includes further DNA sequences coding for the same CDR3. The V gene is TRBV19, the J gene TRBJ2-7, with 9 bases fitting TRBD1. Germline V gene sequence: CDR1 LNHDA, CDR2 SQIVND (reference sequence). Losses at the gene ends were 3 bases for V and 3 bases for J; bases not matched to a gene: 6. The CDR3 loop spans 15 amino acids. As DNA, the CDR3 is TGTGCCAGTAGTATTTCTGGACAGGGGAACTACGAGCAGTACTTC. It codes for CASSISGQGNYEQYF.

This chain connects TRBV19 to TRBJ2-3, with D possibly being TRBD2 (6 bases). V gave up 3 bases and J gave up 0 bases, with 13 bases separating them. The CDR3 sequence is 16 residues long. CDR1 is LNHDA and CDR2 is SQIVND in the germline V gene (reference sequence). The CDR3: CASSIRLGTSTDTQYF. In DNA, the CDR3 is TGTGCCAGTAGTATTAGACTAGGAACTAGCACAGATACGCAGTATTTT.

This chain uses TRBV10-3 with TRBJ2-1; 8 bases agree with TRBD1. Looked up from germline, CDR1 is ENHRY and CDR2 is SYGVKD. The CDR3 has 14 amino acids. V lost 6 bases to trimming and J lost 4 bases; unmatched junction nucleotides: 5. In DNA form, the CDR3 reads TGTGCCATCAGCGCCGGGACAGGTTACAATGAGCAGTTCTTC. Its protein is CAISAGTGYNEQFF.

The rearrangement links TRBV4-1 to TRBJ2-3, with 11 nucleotides matching TRBD2. From germline, CDR1 is MGHRA and CDR2 YSYEKL. There are 16 residues in the CDR3. Trimming cost V 2 bases and J 2 bases; bases outside gene matches: 3. This chain's CDR3 is CASSQRLAGNTDTQYF. The CDR3 DNA reads as TGCGCCAGCAGCCAAAGACTAGCGGGAAACACAGATACGCAGTATTTT.

This chain uses TRBV30 with TRBJ1-5; no clear D. This CDR3 has 17 residues. V lost 3 bases and J 2 bases, leaving 20 bases between the germline ends. Per germline, CDR1 GTSNPN and CDR2 SVGIG (reference sequence). For the CDR3, the DNA is TGTGCCTGGAGCCGCGGGAGGTACGGGGATGGCAATCAGCCCCAGCATTTT. It translates to CAWSRGRYGDGNQPQHF.

The rearrangement uses TRBV27 and TRBJ1-5, with D maybe TRBD1 (6 bases). CDR1 is MNHEY and CDR2 is SMNVEV in the germline V gene (reference sequence). This CDR3 is 18 amino acids long. Trimming pared 1 base from V and 3 bases from J, leaving 19 bases between. The CDR3 region has the DNA TGTGCCAGCAGTTTATTGGCACAGGGTTCGCGGAACAATCAGCCCCAGCATTTT. It codes for CASSLLAQGSRNNQPQHF.

This chain joins TRBV19 and TRBJ1-4; 8 bases are a match to TRBD1. Per the germline V gene, CDR1 is LNHDA and CDR2 is SQIVND (reference sequence). V lost 4 bases to trimming and J lost 8 bases; unmatched junction nucleotides: 9. The CDR3 runs 15 residues. CDR3 in amino acids: CASSTTGGLYEKLFF. For the CDR3, the DNA is TGTGCCAGTAGTACCACAGGGGGATTGTACGAAAAACTGTTTTTT.

The chain carries TRBV25-1 and TRBJ1-2; D is possibly TRBD1 (5 bases). In germline, CDR1 is MGHDK, CDR2 SYGVNS. The CDR3 has 14 amino acids. The ends were cut back, 1 base at V and 4 bases at J, with 10 bases in the middle. CDR3 sequence: CASSESGRPYGYTF. The DNA of the CDR3 is TGTGCCAGCAGTGAATCGGGGCGCCCCTATGGCTACACCTTC.

The rearrangement uses TRBV7-9 and TRBJ2-7; 8 bases are a match to TRBD2. The CDR3 spans 16 residues. CDR1 is SEHNR and CDR2 is FQNEAQ in the germline V gene (reference sequence). Trimming removed 1 base from V and 1 base from J; junction bases left unmatched: 6. The CDR3 nucleotides read TGTGCCAGCAGCTTAGTGTTAAGCGGGGGTTCCTACGAGCAGTACTTC. It translates to CASSLVLSGGSYEQYF.

The chain uses TRBV5-4 and TRBJ2-7; 8 bases match TRBD2. Germline V CDR1 and CDR2: SGHNT, YYREEE (reference sequence). J lost 2 bases, V lost 6 bases, and 13 bases had no gene match. This CDR3 spans 16 amino acids. CDR3: CASNFGGASGAYEQYF. CDR3 nucleotide sequence: TGTGCCAGCAACTTCGGGGGGGCCAGTGGGGCCTACGAGCAGTACTTC.

This chain joins TRBV28 and TRBJ1-1; 8 bases are a match to TRBD1. Looked up from germline, CDR1 is MDHEN and CDR2 is SYDVKM. This CDR3 region has 13 residues. J lost 7 bases, V lost 6 bases, and 7 bases had no gene match. The CDR3 loop is CASSLRTGNEAFF. CDR3 DNA sequence: TGTGCCAGCAGCCTCAGGACAGGGAATGAAGCTTTCTTT.

The chain uses TRBV6-1 and TRBJ2-1, with D possibly matching TRBD1 (6 bases). CDR1 and CDR2 (germline): MNHNS, SASEGT. Trimming stripped 0 bases from V and 4 bases from J, with 13 bases between. The CDR3 has 16 residues. The CDR3 DNA sequence: TGTGCCAGCAGTGAAGCGGATGGACAGTCTTACAATGAGCAGTTCTTC. Translating gives CASSEADGQSYNEQFF.

This chain uses TRBV6-4 with TRBJ2-1, with TRBD1 matching over 9 bases. J lost 7 bases, V lost 5 bases, and 9 bases had no gene match. The CDR3 has 15 amino acids. CDR1 and CDR2 from the germline V gene are MRHNA and SNTAGT. CDR3 region: CASSNRDRVVNEQFF. DNA for the CDR3: TGTGCCAGCAGTAACCGGGACAGGGTTGTGAATGAGCAGTTCTTC.

The V and J genes are TRBV11-3 and TRBJ1-6; D possibly corresponds to TRBD1 (5 bases). Germline CDR1 and CDR2: SGHNT and YENEEA. CDR3 length: 15 amino acids. Trimming stripped 3 bases from V and 7 bases from J, with 13 bases between. The CDR3 coding sequence is TGTGCCAGCAGCTTGGGAGGGACCAGCAATTCACCCCTCCACTTT. Amino acid sequence: CASSLGGTSNSPLHF.

The J gene is TRBJ1-5, the V gene TRBV27; unclear D gene. Germline V gene sequence: CDR1 MNHEY, CDR2 SMNVEV (reference sequence). Trimming stripped 5 bases from V and 6 bases from J, with 11 bases between. This CDR3 is built from 13 residues. For the CDR3, the DNA is TGTGCCAGCAGTGGTCGGGAAGGTCAGCCCCAGCATTTT. The encoded protein is CASSGREGQPQHF.

This chain uses TRBV2 with TRBJ2-7; D may be TRBD2 (7 bases). CDR3 length: 16 amino acids. Trimming took off 3 bases at V and 1 base at J, with 16 bases between the two ends. Germline loops: CDR1 SNHLY, CDR2 FYNNEI. CDR3 bases: TGTGCCAGCAGTGATAGGGGCAGGGGAGGGTCCTACGAGCAGTACTTC. Encoded protein: CASSDRGRGGSYEQYF.